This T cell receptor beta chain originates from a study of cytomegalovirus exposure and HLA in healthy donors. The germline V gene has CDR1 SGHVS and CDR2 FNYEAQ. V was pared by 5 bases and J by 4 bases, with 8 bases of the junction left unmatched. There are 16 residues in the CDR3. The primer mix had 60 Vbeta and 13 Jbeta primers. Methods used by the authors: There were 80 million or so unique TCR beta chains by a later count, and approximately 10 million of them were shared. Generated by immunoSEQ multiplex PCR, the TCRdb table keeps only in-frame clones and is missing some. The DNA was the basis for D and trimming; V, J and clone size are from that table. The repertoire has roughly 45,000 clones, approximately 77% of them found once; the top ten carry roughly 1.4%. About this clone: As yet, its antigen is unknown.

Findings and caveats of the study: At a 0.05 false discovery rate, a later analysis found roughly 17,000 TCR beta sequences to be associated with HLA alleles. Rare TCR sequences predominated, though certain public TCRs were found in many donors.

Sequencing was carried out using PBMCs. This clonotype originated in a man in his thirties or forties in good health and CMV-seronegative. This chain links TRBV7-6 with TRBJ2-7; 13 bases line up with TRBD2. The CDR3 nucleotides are TGTGCCAGCAGCAAGGGACTAGCGGGATCCTTGTACGAGCAGTACTTC. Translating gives CASSKGLAGSLYEQYF.